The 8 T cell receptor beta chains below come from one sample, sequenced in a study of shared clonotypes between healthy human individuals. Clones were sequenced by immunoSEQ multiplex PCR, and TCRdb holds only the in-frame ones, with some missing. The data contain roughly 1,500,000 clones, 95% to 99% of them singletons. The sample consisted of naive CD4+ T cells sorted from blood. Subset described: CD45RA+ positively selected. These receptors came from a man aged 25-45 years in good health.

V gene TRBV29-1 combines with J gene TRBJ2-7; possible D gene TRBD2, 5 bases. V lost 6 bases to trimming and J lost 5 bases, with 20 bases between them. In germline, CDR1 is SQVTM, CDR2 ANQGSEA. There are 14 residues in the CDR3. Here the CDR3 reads CSVVSGSVSNEQYF. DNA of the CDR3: TGCAGCGTAGTTTCAGGTAGCGTATCGAACGAGCAGTACTTC.

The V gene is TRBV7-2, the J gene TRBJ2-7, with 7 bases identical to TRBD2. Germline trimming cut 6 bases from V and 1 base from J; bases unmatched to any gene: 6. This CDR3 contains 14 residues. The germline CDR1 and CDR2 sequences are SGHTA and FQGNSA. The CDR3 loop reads CASRAGRESYEQYF. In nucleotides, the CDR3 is TGTGCCAGCAGGGCAGGGCGGGAGTCCTACGAGCAGTACTTC. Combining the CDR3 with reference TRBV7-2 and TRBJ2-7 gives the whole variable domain GAGVSQSPSNKVTEKGKDVELRCDPISGHTALYWYRQSLGQGLEFLIYFQGNSAPDKSGLPSDRFSAERTGGSVSTLTIQRTQQEDSAVYLCASRAGRESYEQYFGPGTRLTVT.

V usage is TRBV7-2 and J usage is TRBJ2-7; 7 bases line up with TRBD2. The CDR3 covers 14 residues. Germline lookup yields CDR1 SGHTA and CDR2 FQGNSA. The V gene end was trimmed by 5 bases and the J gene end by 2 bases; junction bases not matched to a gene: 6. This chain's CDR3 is CASSPGGYPYEQYF. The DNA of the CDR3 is TGTGCCAGCAGCCCCGGGGGGTACCCCTACGAGCAGTACTTC.

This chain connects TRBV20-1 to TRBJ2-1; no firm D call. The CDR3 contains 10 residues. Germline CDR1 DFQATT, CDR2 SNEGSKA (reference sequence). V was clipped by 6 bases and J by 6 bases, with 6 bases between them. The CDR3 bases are TGCAGTGCAAATCTCAATGAGCAGTTCTTC. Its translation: CSANLNEQFF.

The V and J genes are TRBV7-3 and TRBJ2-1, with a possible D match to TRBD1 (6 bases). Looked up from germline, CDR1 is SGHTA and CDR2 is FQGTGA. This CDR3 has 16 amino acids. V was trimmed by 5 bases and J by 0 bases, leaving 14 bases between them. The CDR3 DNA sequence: TGTGCCAGCAGCGCCCGACAGGCCAGCTCCTACAATGAGCAGTTCTTC. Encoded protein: CASSARQASSYNEQFF.

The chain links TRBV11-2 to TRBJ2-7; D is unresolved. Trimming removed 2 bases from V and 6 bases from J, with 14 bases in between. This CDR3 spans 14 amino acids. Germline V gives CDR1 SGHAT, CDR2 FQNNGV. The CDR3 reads CASSLNRIPVEQYF. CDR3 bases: TGTGCCAGCAGCTTAAACCGAATCCCCGTCGAGCAGTACTTC.

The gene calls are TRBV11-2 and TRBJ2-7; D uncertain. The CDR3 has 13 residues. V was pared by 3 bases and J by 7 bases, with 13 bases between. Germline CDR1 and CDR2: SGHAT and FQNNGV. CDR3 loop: CASSLGARKEQYF. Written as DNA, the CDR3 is TGTGCCAGCAGCTTGGGTGCCAGGAAAGAGCAGTACTTC.

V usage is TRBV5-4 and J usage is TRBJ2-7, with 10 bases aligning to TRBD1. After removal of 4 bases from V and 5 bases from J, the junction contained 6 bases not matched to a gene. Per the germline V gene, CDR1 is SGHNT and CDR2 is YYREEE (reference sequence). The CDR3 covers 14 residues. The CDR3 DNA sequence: TGTGCCAGCAGCGTCCTGACAGGGGGCGACGAGCAGTACTTC. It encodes CASSVLTGGDEQYF.